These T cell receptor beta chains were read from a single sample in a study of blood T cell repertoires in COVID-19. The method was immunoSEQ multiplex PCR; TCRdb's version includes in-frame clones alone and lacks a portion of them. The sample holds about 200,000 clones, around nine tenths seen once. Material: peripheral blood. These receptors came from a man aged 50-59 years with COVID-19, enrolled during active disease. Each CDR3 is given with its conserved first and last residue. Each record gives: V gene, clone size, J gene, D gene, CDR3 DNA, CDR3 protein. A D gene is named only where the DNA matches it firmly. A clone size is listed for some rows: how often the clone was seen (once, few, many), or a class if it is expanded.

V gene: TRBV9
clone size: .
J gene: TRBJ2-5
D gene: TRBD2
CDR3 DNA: TGTGCCAGCAGCGTAGGAGGCGGGGGGACCCCTCGGGAGACCCAGTACTTC
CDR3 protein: CASSVGGGGTPRETQYF

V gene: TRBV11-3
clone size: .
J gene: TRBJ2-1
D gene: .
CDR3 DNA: TGTGCCAGCAGCTTAGATGGGTCAGGGGATGAGCAGTTCTTC
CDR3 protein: CASSLDGSGDEQFF

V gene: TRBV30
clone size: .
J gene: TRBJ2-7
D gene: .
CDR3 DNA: TGTGCCTGGTCCGTACTCCGAGGACTACACTACGAGCAGTACTTC
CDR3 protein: CAWSVLRGLHYEQYF

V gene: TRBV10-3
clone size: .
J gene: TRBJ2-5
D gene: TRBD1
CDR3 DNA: TGTGCCATCAGTAGAGACAGGGTGGAGACCCAGTACTTC
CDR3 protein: CAISRDRVETQYF

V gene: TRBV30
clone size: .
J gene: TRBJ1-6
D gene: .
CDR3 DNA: TGTGCCTGGAGTTTCGGGGTGCTTCAAAATTCACCCCTCCACTTT
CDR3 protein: CAWSFGVLQNSPLHF

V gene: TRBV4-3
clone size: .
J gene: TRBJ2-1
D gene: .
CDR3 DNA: TGCGCCAGCAGCCAAGATCTGACAAATCCCTACAATGAGCAGTTCTTC
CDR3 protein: CASSQDLTNPYNEQFF

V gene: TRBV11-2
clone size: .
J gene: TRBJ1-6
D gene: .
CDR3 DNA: TGTGCCAGCAGCTTAGAAGGGGGTTCACCCCTCCACTTT
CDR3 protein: CASSLEGGSPLHF

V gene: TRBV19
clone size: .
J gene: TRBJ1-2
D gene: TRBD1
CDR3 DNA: TGTGCCAGTAGTATAGGACAGGGCTATGGCTACACCTTC
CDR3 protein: CASSIGQGYGYTF

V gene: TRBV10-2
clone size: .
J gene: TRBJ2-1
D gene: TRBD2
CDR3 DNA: TGCGCCACCAAGTTCGGGGGGGCAGGCAATGAGCAGTTCTTC
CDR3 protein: CATKFGGAGNEQFF

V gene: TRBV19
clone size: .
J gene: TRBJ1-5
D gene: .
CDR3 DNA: TGTGCCAGTAGCGGGTTGGGTAGTCAGCCCCAGCATTTT
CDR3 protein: CASSGLGSQPQHF

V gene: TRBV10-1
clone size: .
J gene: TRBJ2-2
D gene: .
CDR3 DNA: TGCGCCAGCAGTGTTATTGCGGGAAACACCGGGGAGCTGTTTTTT
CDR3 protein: CASSVIAGNTGELFF

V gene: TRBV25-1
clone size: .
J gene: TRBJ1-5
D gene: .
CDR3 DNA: TGTGCCAGCAGTGAAGGTACATATGGCAATCAGCCCCAGCATTTT
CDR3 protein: CASSEGTYGNQPQHF

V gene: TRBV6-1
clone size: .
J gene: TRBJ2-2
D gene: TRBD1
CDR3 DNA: TGTGCCAGCAGTGGGAGCCGGGACAGGGGAGACCACCGGGAGCTGTTTTTT
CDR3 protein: CASSGSRDRGDHRELFF

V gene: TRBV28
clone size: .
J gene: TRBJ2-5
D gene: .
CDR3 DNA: TGTGCCAGCAGGCCGGGCAACAGGTTTGAAGAGACCCAGTACTTC
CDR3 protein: CASRPGNRFEETQYF

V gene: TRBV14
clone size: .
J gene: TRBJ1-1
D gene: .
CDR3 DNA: TGTGCCAGCAGCCAAGAATCTCGGGAAGAAGCTTTCTTT
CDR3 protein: CASSQESREEAFF

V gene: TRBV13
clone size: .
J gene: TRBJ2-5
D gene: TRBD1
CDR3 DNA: TGTGCCAGCAGCTCAACCGGGACAGGATCAGAGACCCAGTACTTC
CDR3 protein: CASSSTGTGSETQYF

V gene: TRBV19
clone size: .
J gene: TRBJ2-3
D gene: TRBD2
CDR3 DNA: TGTGCCAGTAGTATCGGACTAGCGGGAGGCTCGAGCACAGATACGCAGTATTTT
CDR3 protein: CASSIGLAGGSSTDTQYF

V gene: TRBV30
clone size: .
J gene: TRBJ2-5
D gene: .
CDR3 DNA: TGTGCCTGGAGTGTTAAAGAGACCCAGTACTTC
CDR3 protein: CAWSVKETQYF

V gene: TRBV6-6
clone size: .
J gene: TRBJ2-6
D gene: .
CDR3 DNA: TGTGCCAGCAGTTACTCAGGGGGTTCTGGGGCCAACGTCCTGACTTTC
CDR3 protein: CASSYSGGSGANVLTF

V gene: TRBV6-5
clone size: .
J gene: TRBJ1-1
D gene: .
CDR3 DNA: TGTGCCAGCGGTACACAGGACAGAGGGAACACTGAAGCTTTCTTT
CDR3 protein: CASGTQDRGNTEAFF

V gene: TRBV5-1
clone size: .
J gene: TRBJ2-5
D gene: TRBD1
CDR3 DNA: TGCGCCAGCAGCTGGGGGTTGACAGGGGGAAGAGAGACCCAGTACTTC
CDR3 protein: CASSWGLTGGRETQYF

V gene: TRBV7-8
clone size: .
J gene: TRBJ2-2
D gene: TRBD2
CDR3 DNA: TGTGCCAGCAGGCCGCCGGGACTAGCCGAGAACACCGGGGAGCTGTTTTTT
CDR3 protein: CASRPPGLAENTGELFF

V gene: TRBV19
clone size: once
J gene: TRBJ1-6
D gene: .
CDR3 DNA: TGTGCCAGTAGTAGCGGCGGCTCGGGACAACGGATAAATTCACCCCTCCACTTT
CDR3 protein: CASSSGGSGQRINSPLHF

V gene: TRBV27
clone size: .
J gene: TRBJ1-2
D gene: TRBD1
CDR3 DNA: TGTGCCAGCAGCCTCCTCCCGGGACAGAGCTATGGCTACACCTTC
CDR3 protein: CASSLLPGQSYGYTF

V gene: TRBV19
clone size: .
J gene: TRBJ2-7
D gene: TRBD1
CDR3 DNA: TGTGCCAGTAGTATACTCAGGACAGGGGGTATCCACGAGCAGTACTTC
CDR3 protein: CASSILRTGGIHEQYF

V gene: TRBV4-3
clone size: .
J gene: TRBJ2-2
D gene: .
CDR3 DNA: TGCGCCAGCAGCCCTGGACAAAACACCGGGGAGCTGTTTTTT
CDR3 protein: CASSPGQNTGELFF

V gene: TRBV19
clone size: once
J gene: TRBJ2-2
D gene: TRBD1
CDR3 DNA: TGTGCCAGTAGTATCCGGACAGGCCTGAACACCGGGGAGCTGTTTTTT
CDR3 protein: CASSIRTGLNTGELFF

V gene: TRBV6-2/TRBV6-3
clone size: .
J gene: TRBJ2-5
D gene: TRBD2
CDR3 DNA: TGTGCCAGCAGTTACACTGGACTAGCGGGGGGCCAAGTGTACCAAGAGACCCAGTACTTC
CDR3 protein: CASSYTGLAGGQVYQETQYF

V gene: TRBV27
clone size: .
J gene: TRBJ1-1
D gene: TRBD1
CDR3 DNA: TGTGCCAGCAGTTTGAGGGACAGGGTGAACACTGAAGCTTTCTTT
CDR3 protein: CASSLRDRVNTEAFF

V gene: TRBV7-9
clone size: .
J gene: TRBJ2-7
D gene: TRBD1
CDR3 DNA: TGTGCCAGCAGCCCGGGCCCGGGACAGGGTCACGAGCAGTACTTC
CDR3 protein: CASSPGPGQGHEQYF

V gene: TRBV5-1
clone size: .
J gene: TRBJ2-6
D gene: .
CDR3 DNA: TGCGCCAGCAGCTTGAGCCGGGACATACACTCTGGGGCCAACGTCCTGACTTTC
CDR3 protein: CASSLSRDIHSGANVLTF

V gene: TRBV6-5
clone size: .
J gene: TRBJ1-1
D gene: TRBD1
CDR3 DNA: TGTGCCAGCAGGGGGACAGGGAAGAACACTGAAGCTTTCTTT
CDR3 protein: CASRGTGKNTEAFF

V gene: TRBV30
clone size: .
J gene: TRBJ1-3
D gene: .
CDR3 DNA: TGTGCCTGGAGGGGGATGGGGGGGCTCGGAAACACCATATATTTT
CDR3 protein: CAWRGMGGLGNTIYF

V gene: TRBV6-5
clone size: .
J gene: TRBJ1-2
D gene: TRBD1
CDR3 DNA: TGTGCCAGCCGACAGGGATCGTATGGCTACACCTTC
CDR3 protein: CASRQGSYGYTF

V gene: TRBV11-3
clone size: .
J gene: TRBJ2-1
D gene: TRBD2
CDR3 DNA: TGTGCCAGCAGCTTTTCCCTAGCGGGAGTGGGTGAGCAGTTCTTC
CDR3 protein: CASSFSLAGVGEQFF

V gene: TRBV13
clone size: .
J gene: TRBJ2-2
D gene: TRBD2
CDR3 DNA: TGTGCCAGCAGCTACGGACTAGCGGGAGGGCTGGTCACCGGGGAGCTGTTTTTT
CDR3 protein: CASSYGLAGGLVTGELFF

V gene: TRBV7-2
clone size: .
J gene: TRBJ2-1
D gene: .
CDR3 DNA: TGTGCCAGCAGCTTCGACAGAACCTACAATGAGCAGTTCTTC
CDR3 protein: CASSFDRTYNEQFF

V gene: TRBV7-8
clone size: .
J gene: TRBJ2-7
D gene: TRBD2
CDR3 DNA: TGTGCCAGCAGCTTAGTATTGGGGGCAGAAGCCGGGACTAGCTTAGACGAGCAGTACTTC
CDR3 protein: CASSLVLGAEAGTSLDEQYF

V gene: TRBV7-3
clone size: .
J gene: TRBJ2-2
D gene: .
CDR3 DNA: TGTGCCAGCAGCTCCTCGGGACAGAACACCGGGGAGCTGTTTTTT
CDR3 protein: CASSSSGQNTGELFF

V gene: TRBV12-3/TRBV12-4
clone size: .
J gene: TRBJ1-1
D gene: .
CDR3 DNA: TGTGCCAGCAGTTTTGGCCGAGGGACTGAAGCTTTCTTT
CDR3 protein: CASSFGRGTEAFF

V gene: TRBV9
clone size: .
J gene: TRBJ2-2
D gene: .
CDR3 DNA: TGTGCCAGCAGCTTCTACAGTTCCACCGGGGAGCTGTTTTTT
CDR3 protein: CASSFYSSTGELFF

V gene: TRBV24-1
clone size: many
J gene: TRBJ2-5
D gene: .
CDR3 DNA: TGTGCCACCAGTGATTTTCAGGGATTGTACTTC
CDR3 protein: CATSDFQGLYF

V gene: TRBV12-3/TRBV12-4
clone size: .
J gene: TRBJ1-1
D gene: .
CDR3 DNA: TGTGCCAGCACTAGGCGGGACACTGAAGCTTTCTTT
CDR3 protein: CASTRRDTEAFF

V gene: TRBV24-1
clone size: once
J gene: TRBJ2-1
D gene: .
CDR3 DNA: TGTGCCACCAGTGATTCGGTAAGGGGGACAAACAATGAGCAGTTCTTC
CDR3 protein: CATSDSVRGTNNEQFF

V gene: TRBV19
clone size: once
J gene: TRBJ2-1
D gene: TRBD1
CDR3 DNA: TGTGCCAGTAGTACACGACAGGGGGTAGCTTACAATGAGCAGTTCTTC
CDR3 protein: CASSTRQGVAYNEQFF

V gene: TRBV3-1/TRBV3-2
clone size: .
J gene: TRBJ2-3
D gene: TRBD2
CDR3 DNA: TGTGCCAGCAGCCAAATGACTAGCGGCACAGATACGCAGTATTTT
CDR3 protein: CASSQMTSGTDTQYF

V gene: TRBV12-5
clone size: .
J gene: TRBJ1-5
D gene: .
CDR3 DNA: TGTGCTAGTGGTTATGGACAGCCCCTTCAGCCCCAGCATTTT
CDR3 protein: CASGYGQPLQPQHF

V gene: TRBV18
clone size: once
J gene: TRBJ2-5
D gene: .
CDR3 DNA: TGTGCCAGCTCACCACTAAGAGGTGTAGAGACCCAGTACTTC
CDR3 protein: CASSPLRGVETQYF

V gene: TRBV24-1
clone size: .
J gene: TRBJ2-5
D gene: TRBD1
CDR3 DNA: TGTGCCACCAGTGACGGACAGGGGCTGTCGGAGACCCAGTACTTC
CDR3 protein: CATSDGQGLSETQYF